These T cell receptor beta chains were read from a single sample in a study of graft-versus-host responses after intestinal transplantation. Their antigens remain unidentified. Data came from immunoSEQ multiplex PCR; TCRdb stores just in-frame clones and leaves some out. The sample comprises about 96,000 clones, 80% to 95% of which are singletons, and around 0.18% rests with the top ten. This material consisted of unstimulated CD4+ T cells sorted from spleen or lymph node cells, taken before intestinal transplant. These TCRs come from a human donor who received an intestinal transplant. The CDR3 runs from the conserved cysteine through the conserved F or W. Fields, in order: clone size, D gene, J gene, V gene, CDR3 DNA, CDR3 protein. A D gene is named only where the DNA matches it firmly. The size field is filled for only some rows; it gives once, few, many or a size class.

size: -; D: -; J: TRBJ2-1; V: TRBV5-1; DNA: TGCGCCAGCAGCTTGGGGTCTCTGAGCTCCTACAATGAGCAGTTCTTC; CDR3: CASSLGSLSSYNEQFF
size: -; D: TRBD1; J: TRBJ1-5; V: TRBV28; DNA: TGTGCCAGCAGCTTGACCGGGACAGGGGGGTCCCAGCATTTT; CDR3: CASSLTGTGGSQHF
size: -; D: -; J: TRBJ1-2; V: TRBV5-1; DNA: TGCGCCAGCAGCTTGGCCCCGGGTGGCTACACCTTC; CDR3: CASSLAPGGYTF
size: -; D: TRBD2; J: TRBJ2-5; V: TRBV5-1; DNA: TGCGCCAGCAGCTTGTCCCGGGGGGGCCCGTCGCCTTTCGAAGAGACCCAGTACTTC; CDR3: CASSLSRGGPSPFEETQYF
size: -; D: -; J: TRBJ1-1; V: TRBV28; DNA: TGTGCCAGCAGTACTCCCGGGGAGGGACCGAACACTGAAGCTTTCTTT; CDR3: CASSTPGEGPNTEAFF
size: -; D: -; J: TRBJ2-7; V: TRBV7-8; DNA: TGTGCCAGCAGCTCCTCAAATACAGGGATTAGAATTGCGCTGCAGTACTTC; CDR3: CASSSSNTGIRIALQYF
size: -; D: TRBD1; J: TRBJ1-2; V: TRBV4-2; DNA: TGTGCCAGCAGCCAATCTACGGACAGGAGAAACTATGGCTACACCTTC; CDR3: CASSQSTDRRNYGYTF
size: -; D: TRBD1; J: TRBJ2-5; V: TRBV2; DNA: TGTGCCAGCACTCGACAGGGGCTTCTGGAGACCCAGTACTTC; CDR3: CASTRQGLLETQYF
size: -; D: -; J: TRBJ1-2; V: TRBV4-2; DNA: TGTGCCAGCAGTCTACAGACAGCTAACTATGGCTACACCTTC; CDR3: CASSLQTANYGYTF
size: -; D: -; J: TRBJ2-3; V: TRBV7-8; DNA: TGTGCCAGCAGGCCATCCCCCGGGTTAACGGGAGTCACAGATACGCAGTATTTT; CDR3: CASRPSPGLTGVTDTQYF
size: once; D: TRBD2; J: TRBJ2-3; V: TRBV2; DNA: TGTGCCAGCATTCCGCGGACTAGCGGATTCACAGATACGCAGTATTTT; CDR3: CASIPRTSGFTDTQYF
size: -; D: -; J: TRBJ1-1; V: TRBV6-1; DNA: TGTGCCAGCAGTGTGGAACAGATCGCTCGGGCTTTCTTT; CDR3: CASSVEQIARAFF
size: -; D: -; J: TRBJ1-6; V: TRBV7-2; DNA: TGTGCCAGCAGCCCCTACGGCGGGACCTATAATTCACCCCTCCACTTT; CDR3: CASSPYGGTYNSPLHF
size: -; D: TRBD1; J: TRBJ1-2; V: TRBV5-1; DNA: TGCGCCAGCAGCTTGGCACCGGGACAGGGGAACTATGGCTACACCTTC; CDR3: CASSLAPGQGNYGYTF
size: -; D: TRBD2; J: TRBJ2-3; V: TRBV7-3; DNA: TGTGCCAGCAGCTCCCCCGGGACTAGCGGGGGGGGAGGGAGAACAGATACGCAGTATTTT; CDR3: CASSSPGTSGGGGRTDTQYF
size: once; D: -; J: TRBJ1-6; V: TRBV19; DNA: TGTGCCAGTAGGGTACAGGGATATAATTCACCCCTCCACTTT; CDR3: CASRVQGYNSPLHF
size: -; D: -; J: TRBJ2-5; V: TRBV28; DNA: TGTGCCGTATCCGGGGGTCCATACCAAGAGACCCAGTACTTC; CDR3: CAVSGGPYQETQYF
size: -; D: -; J: TRBJ1-2; V: TRBV25-1; DNA: TGTGCCAGCAGTGACCCAGGGAAGAAGTATGGCTACACCTTC; CDR3: CASSDPGKKYGYTF
size: -; D: -; J: TRBJ2-1; V: TRBV7-3; DNA: TGTGCCAGCAGCCCGTTGACCGGGGGTCATGAGCAGTTCTTC; CDR3: CASSPLTGGHEQFF
size: -; D: TRBD2; J: TRBJ2-5; V: TRBV7-3; DNA: TGTGCCAGCAGCCCCCGGGCACGCGCGGGGGGGGTCGGGACCCAGTACTTC; CDR3: CASSPRARAGGVGTQYF
size: -; D: TRBD2; J: TRBJ2-3; V: TRBV5-1; DNA: TGCGCCAGCAGTTCGTTAAATAGCGGGTACAGCACAGATACGCAGTATTTT; CDR3: CASSSLNSGYSTDTQYF
size: once; D: TRBD2; J: TRBJ2-1; V: TRBV4-3; DNA: TGCGCCAGCAGCCAAGATCCTAGCGGGGGGGCGGATGAGCAGTTCTTC; CDR3: CASSQDPSGGADEQFF
size: few; D: TRBD1; J: TRBJ1-5; V: TRBV19; DNA: TGTGCCAGTAGTAGGGACAGGGGCAATCAGCCCCAGCATTTT; CDR3: CASSRDRGNQPQHF
size: -; D: -; J: TRBJ1-2; V: TRBV5-6; DNA: TGTGCCAGCAGCGCGAGCTCGGTCTCCAGGAGGGGCTACACCTTC; CDR3: CASSASSVSRRGYTF
size: -; D: TRBD2; J: TRBJ2-1; V: TRBV14; DNA: TGTGCCAGCAGCCAGGGGTTGACTAGCGGAGGATTCTACAATGAGCAGTTCTTC; CDR3: CASSQGLTSGGFYNEQFF
size: -; D: -; J: TRBJ1-6; V: TRBV18; DNA: TGTGCCAGCTCCCCTCAGGATCTTCTTCAATCACCCCTCCACTTT; CDR3: CASSPQDLLQSPLHF
size: -; D: TRBD2; J: TRBJ2-5; V: TRBV9; DNA: TGTGCCAGCAGCGCGGGACTAGCGGGGGGACTGTACCAAGAGACCCAGTACTTC; CDR3: CASSAGLAGGLYQETQYF
size: -; D: TRBD1; J: TRBJ2-1; V: TRBV28; DNA: TGTGCCAGCAGCGGCCCCTCCGGGACAGGGGGAGATGAGCAGTTCTTC; CDR3: CASSGPSGTGGDEQFF
size: -; D: TRBD1; J: TRBJ1-4; V: TRBV29-1; DNA: TGCAGCGTAAGCGGACAGGGATTTGGCGAAAAACTGTTTTTT; CDR3: CSVSGQGFGEKLFF
size: -; D: -; J: TRBJ1-2; V: TRBV9; DNA: TGTGCCAGCAGCGTAGACCTTGACTCTATCTATGGCTACACCTTC; CDR3: CASSVDLDSIYGYTF
size: -; D: TRBD2; J: TRBJ2-5; V: TRBV6-1; DNA: TGTGCCAGCAGTGAAATTAGCGGGGCCCAAGAGACCCAGTACTTC; CDR3: CASSEISGAQETQYF
size: -; D: TRBD1; J: TRBJ2-7; V: TRBV7-6; DNA: TGTGCCAGCAGCCGAACTCCGACAGGGGCCGAGCAGTACTTC; CDR3: CASSRTPTGAEQYF
size: -; D: -; J: TRBJ2-5; V: TRBV10-1; DNA: TGCGCCAGCAGTGAGTCGGTACTAGCAACCCAGTACTTC; CDR3: CASSESVLATQYF
size: -; D: -; J: TRBJ1-3; V: TRBV27; DNA: TGTGCCAGCAGTCCCTCCCTACAGGGATCTGGAAACACCATATATTTT; CDR3: CASSPSLQGSGNTIYF
size: -; D: TRBD2; J: TRBJ2-5; V: TRBV6-6; DNA: TGTGCCAGCAGTTATAGCGGGAGGGAAGAGACCCAGTACTTC; CDR3: CASSYSGREETQYF
size: -; D: TRBD1; J: TRBJ2-3; V: TRBV30; DNA: TGTGCCTGGTCCCCGGGACAGGGTACAGGTACGCAGTATTTT; CDR3: CAWSPGQGTGTQYF
size: -; D: TRBD1; J: TRBJ2-5; V: TRBV18; DNA: TGTGCCAGCTCCCGGACAGGACAAGAGACCCAGTACTTC; CDR3: CASSRTGQETQYF
size: -; D: TRBD2; J: TRBJ2-7; V: TRBV7-2; DNA: TGTGCCAGCAGCTTAGTTGGACTAGCGGGAGGAGGGTACGAGCAGTACTTC; CDR3: CASSLVGLAGGGYEQYF
size: -; D: -; J: TRBJ1-1; V: TRBV7-9; DNA: TGTGCCAGCAGCTACACACCGAACACTGAAGCTTTCTTT; CDR3: CASSYTPNTEAFF
size: -; D: TRBD2; J: TRBJ2-1; V: TRBV7-3; DNA: TGTGCCAGCAGCTCACCAACCGGGACTAGCGGGGGAGCCCACTACAATGAGCAGTTCTTC; CDR3: CASSSPTGTSGGAHYNEQFF
size: -; D: TRBD2; J: TRBJ2-2; V: TRBV4-3; DNA: TGCGCCAGCAGCCAAGCAGGACTAGCCGGGGAGCTGTTTTTT; CDR3: CASSQAGLAGELFF
size: -; D: TRBD2; J: TRBJ2-7; V: TRBV6-5; DNA: TGTGCCAGCAGTTACGGGACTATCGACGAGCAGTACTTC; CDR3: CASSYGTIDEQYF
size: -; D: TRBD1; J: TRBJ2-7; V: TRBV18; DNA: TGTGCCAGCTCACCTCAGACAGGGGGCTTCGAGCAGTACTTC; CDR3: CASSPQTGGFEQYF
size: -; D: -; J: TRBJ2-7; V: TRBV2; DNA: TGTGCCAGCACATCACAGGGCTACGAGCAGTACTTC; CDR3: CASTSQGYEQYF
size: -; D: -; J: TRBJ2-3; V: TRBV19; DNA: TGTGCCAGTAGTATTAGCGGTCCAGATACGCAGTATTTT; CDR3: CASSISGPDTQYF
size: -; D: -; J: TRBJ1-2; V: TRBV7-2; DNA: TGTGCCAGCAGCTTAGTAGCAGCCTACTATGGCTACACCTTC; CDR3: CASSLVAAYYGYTF
size: once; D: -; J: TRBJ1-1; V: TRBV5-1; DNA: TGCGCCAGCAGCCTGGCCCAGGGTTGGTTCACTGAAGCTTTCTTT; CDR3: CASSLAQGWFTEAFF
size: -; D: -; J: TRBJ1-3; V: TRBV7-9; DNA: TGTGCCAGCAGCTTAGCCAGCGATGGAAACACCATATATTTT; CDR3: CASSLASDGNTIYF
size: -; D: -; J: TRBJ1-4; V: TRBV14; DNA: TGTGCCAGCAGCCAATTCGGACAGCCAAATGAAAAACTGTTTTTT; CDR3: CASSQFGQPNEKLFF
size: -; D: -; J: TRBJ2-3; V: TRBV9; DNA: TGTGCCAGCAGCGTAAGGCCCGCGGGGTTGGAGGGTACGCAGTATTTT; CDR3: CASSVRPAGLEGTQYF
size: -; D: -; J: TRBJ1-5; V: TRBV28; DNA: TGTGCCAGCAGTCTACAGGGAACGGTACAGCCCCAGCATTTT; CDR3: CASSLQGTVQPQHF
size: -; D: -; J: TRBJ2-3; V: TRBV6-1; DNA: TGTGCCAGCAGTGAAGGGGGCGGAGCAGATACGCAGTATTTT; CDR3: CASSEGGGADTQYF
size: -; D: -; J: TRBJ1-3; V: TRBV5-1; DNA: TGCGCCAGCAGCTTGGAGTCCGGGACATTAGGAAACACCATATATTTT; CDR3: CASSLESGTLGNTIYF
size: -; D: -; J: TRBJ1-2; V: TRBV9; DNA: TGTGCCAGCAGCGTAGGAGGGAACCACTATGGCTACACCTTC; CDR3: CASSVGGNHYGYTF
size: -; D: TRBD1; J: TRBJ1-1; V: TRBV5-1; DNA: TGCGCCAGCAGCCCGACAGGGCGCGAGGGTGAAGCTTTCTTT; CDR3: CASSPTGREGEAFF
size: -; D: TRBD2; J: TRBJ2-3; V: TRBV5-4; DNA: TGTGCCAGCAGCCCCGGACTAGCGATCCGCAAAGGAGATACGCAGTATTTT; CDR3: CASSPGLAIRKGDTQYF
size: few; D: -; J: TRBJ2-1; V: TRBV5-1; DNA: TGCGCCAGCAGCTTTCCTAAGGCAGGTGAGCAGTTCTTC; CDR3: CASSFPKAGEQFF
size: once; D: TRBD1; J: TRBJ2-7; V: TRBV29-1; DNA: TGCAGCGTTGCTCCGTCGACCTCACAGGGGGCAAGCTTTATTGAGCAGTACTTC; CDR3: CSVAPSTSQGASFIEQYF
size: -; D: TRBD1; J: TRBJ1-1; V: TRBV28; DNA: TGTGCCAGCAGTTTAAGGCGGGGACAGGGCTGGACTGAAGCTTTCTTT; CDR3: CASSLRRGQGWTEAFF